This T cell receptor beta chain was recovered during a study of breast tumors, draining lymph nodes, adjacent tissues. MiXCR, applied by TCRdb to the multiplex PCR reads, yields one record per CDR3 protein. This sample has 190,000 or so distinct CDR3 sequences, with over 25% found just once. This clonotype has at least ten counts. Its antigen is not identified. General observations from the study: Tumors had less TCR diversity than lymph nodes, more than nontumor tissue. The data were judged consistent with most tumor T cells coming from lymph node and expanding in tumor.

CDR3 size: 15 residues. V was pared by 6 bases and J by 4 bases, with 16 bases between. Samples came from axillary lymph nodes draining the breast cancer. The clonotype was recovered from a female donor with breast cancer. Some clones in this sample may be carry-over from other donors' samples. Sequencing was carried out using axillary lymph node tissue. The J gene is TRBJ1-5, the V gene TRBV12-3 or TRBV12-4; D not certain. The CDR3 DNA is TGTGCCAGCAGCTCACAGCCGGTTAAGAATCAGCCCCAGCATTTT. Its translation is CASSSQPVKNQPQHF.